The clone carrying this T cell receptor beta chain was detected many times. RNA served as the template for amplifying TCR beta CDR3 regions. First-round RT-PCR employed HTBI primers, with a second-round multiplex PCR after it. TCRdb re-analysed the multiplex PCR reads in MiXCR, keeping a single row per CDR3 protein. The profile shows roughly 610,000 distinct CDR3 sequences, about 24% of them singletons. The stable label applied to hyperthyroidism with no ophthalmopathy within 18 months of follow-up. The CDR3 extends over 14 amino acids. The V end lost 0 bases, the J end lost 6 bases, and 11 bases lay between the germline ends. Germline V gene sequence: CDR1 KGHSH, CDR2 LQKENI. The sample comes from a study of Graves' ophthalmopathy and Graves' hyperthyroidism. Study in general: The study drew peripheral blood at initial diagnosis, before any treatment.

The V call is TRBV18, the J call TRBJ1-2, with D possibly matching TRBD1 (5 bases). The sequence derives from a woman younger than 35 with stable Graves' hyperthyroidism. Some clones in this sample may be carry-over from other donors' samples. The source material was peripheral blood. CDR3 protein: CASSPPSGSNGYTF. CDR3 coding DNA: TGTGCCAGCTCACCACCCTCAGGGAGTAATGGCTACACCTTC.